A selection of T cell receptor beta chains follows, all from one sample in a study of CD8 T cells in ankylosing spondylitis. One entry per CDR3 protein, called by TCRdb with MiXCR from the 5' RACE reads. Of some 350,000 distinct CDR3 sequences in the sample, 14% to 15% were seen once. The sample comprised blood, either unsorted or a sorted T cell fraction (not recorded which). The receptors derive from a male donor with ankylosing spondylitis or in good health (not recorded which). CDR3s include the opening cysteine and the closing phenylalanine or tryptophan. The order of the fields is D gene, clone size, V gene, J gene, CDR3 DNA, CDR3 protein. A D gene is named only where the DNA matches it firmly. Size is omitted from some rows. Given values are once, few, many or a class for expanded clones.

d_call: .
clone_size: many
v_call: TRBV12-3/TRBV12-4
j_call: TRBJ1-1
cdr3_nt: TGTGCCAGCAGTTCTGACGGAATTGGCACTGAAGCTTTCTTT
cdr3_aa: CASSSDGIGTEAFF

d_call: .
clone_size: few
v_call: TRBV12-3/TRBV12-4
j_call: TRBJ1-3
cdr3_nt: TGTGCCAGCAGCCGGACAGCCGAAAACACCATATATTTT
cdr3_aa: CASSRTAENTIYF

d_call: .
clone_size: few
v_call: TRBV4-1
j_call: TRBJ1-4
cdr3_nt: TGCGCCAGCAGCCAACCATACCGGGAAGCAACTAATGAAAAACTGTTTTTT
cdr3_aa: CASSQPYREATNEKLFF

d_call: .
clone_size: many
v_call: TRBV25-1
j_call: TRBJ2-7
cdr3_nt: TGTGCCAGCGGACAAGGGGTAACCTACGAGCAGTACTTC
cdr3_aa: CASGQGVTYEQYF

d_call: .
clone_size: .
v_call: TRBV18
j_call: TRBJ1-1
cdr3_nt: TGTGCCAGCTCACCACCGATTCGGGGGGGCACTGAAGCTTTCTTT
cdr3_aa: CASSPPIRGGTEAFF

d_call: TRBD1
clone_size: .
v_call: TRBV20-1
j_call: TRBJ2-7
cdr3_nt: TGCAGTGCCCTCTTACAGGGGGCCGGGTCCCAGCAGTACTTC
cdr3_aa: CSALLQGAGSQQYF

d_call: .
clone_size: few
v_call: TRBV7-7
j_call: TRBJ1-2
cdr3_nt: TGTGCCAGCAGCCCCAAACCCCCAAAGCCCCTTTCTCTTGGCTACACCTTC
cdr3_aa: CASSPKPPKPLSLGYTF

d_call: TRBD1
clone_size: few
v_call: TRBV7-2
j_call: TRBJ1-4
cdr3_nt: TGTGCCAGCAGCTGGGGGCCGGACAGGGGTGAAAAACTGTTTTTT
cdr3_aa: CASSWGPDRGEKLFF

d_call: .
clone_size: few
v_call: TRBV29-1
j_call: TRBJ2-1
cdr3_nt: TGCAGCGTGAATACAGGAACCTACAATGAGCAGTTCTTC
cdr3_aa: CSVNTGTYNEQFF

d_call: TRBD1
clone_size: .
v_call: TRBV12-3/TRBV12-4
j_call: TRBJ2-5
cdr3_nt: TGTGCCAGCAGTTGGGACAGGGGAGCGGAGACCCAGTACTTC
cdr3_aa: CASSWDRGAETQYF

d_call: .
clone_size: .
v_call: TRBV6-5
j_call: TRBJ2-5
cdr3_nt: TGTGCCAGCAGTTACTCAGGGGCGGGTCCAGAGACCCAGTACTTC
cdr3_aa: CASSYSGAGPETQYF

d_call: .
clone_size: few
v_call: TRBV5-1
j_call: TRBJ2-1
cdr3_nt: TGCGCCAGCAGCATGGACATTATTAAATCCTACAATGAGCAGTTCTTC
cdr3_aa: CASSMDIIKSYNEQFF

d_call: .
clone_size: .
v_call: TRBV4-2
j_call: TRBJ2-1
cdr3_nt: TGTGCCAGCAGCCAAGATCCGACTGGATTGGATGAGCAGTTCTTC
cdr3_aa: CASSQDPTGLDEQFF

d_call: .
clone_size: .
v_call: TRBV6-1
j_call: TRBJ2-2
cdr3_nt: TGTGCCAGCAGTGTGGCCCTGCTGCGGGGCACCGGGGAGCTGTTTTTT
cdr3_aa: CASSVALLRGTGELFF

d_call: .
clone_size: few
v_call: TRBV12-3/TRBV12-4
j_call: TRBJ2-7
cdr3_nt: TGTGCCAGCAGTCCCGGGACCCCAGGAAGCGAGCAGTACTTC
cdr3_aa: CASSPGTPGSEQYF

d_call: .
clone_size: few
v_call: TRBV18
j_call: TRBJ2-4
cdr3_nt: TGTGCCAGCTCACCTACAGAATACTTAAACATTCAGTACTTC
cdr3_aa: CASSPTEYLNIQYF

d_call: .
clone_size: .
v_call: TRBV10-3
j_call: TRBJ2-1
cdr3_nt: TGTGCCATCAGCACACCACTCTCCCGGGACTTGGGCAATGAGCAGTTCTTC
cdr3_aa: CAISTPLSRDLGNEQFF

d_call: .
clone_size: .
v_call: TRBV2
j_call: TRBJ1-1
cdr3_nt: TGTGCCAGCAGAGCACAGAACACTGAAGCTTTCTTT
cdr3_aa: CASRAQNTEAFF

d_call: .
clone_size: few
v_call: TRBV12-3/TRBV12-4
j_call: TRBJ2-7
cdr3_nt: TGTGCCAGCAAACTGGGCAGGGAGTACGAGCAGTACTTC
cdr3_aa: CASKLGREYEQYF

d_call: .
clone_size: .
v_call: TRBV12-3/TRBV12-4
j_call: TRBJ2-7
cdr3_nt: TGTGCCAGCAGTTTTAATCCGGGGGAGCAGTACTTC
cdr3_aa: CASSFNPGEQYF

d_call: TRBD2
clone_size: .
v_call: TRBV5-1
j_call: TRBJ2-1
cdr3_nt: TGCGCCAGCAGCTCCCCCAGCGGGGGCCCAAACGTCCACTACAATGAGCAGTTCTTC
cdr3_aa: CASSSPSGGPNVHYNEQFF

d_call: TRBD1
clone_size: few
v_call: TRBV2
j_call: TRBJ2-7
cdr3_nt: TGTGCCAGCAGCCTCACAGGGGTCCAGTACTTC
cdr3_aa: CASSLTGVQYF

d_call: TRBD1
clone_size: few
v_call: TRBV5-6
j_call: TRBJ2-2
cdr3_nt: TGTGCCAGCAGCTGGGGACAGGGGGCGAACGGGGAGCTGTTTTTT
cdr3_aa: CASSWGQGANGELFF

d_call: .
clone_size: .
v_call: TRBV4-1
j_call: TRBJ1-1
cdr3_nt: TGCGCCAGCAGCCTGGGGACACTAAGTAACACTGAAGCTTTCTTT
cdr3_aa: CASSLGTLSNTEAFF

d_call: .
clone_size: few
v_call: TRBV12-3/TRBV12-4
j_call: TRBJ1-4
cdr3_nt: TGTGCCAGCAGTCCCATAGGACAGCCCTATGAAAAACTGTTTTTT
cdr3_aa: CASSPIGQPYEKLFF

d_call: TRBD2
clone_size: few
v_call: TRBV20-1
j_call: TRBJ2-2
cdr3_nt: TGCAGTGCCTCGACTAGCGGGAGGCGGACCGGGGAGCTGTTTTTT
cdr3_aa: CSASTSGRRTGELFF

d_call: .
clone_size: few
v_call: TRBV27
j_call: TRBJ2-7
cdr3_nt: TGTGCCAGCAGTCGATCCTACTGGGAATCCTCCTACGAGCAGTACTTC
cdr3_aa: CASSRSYWESSYEQYF

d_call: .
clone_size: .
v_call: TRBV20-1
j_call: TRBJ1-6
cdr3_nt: TGCAGTGCTAGACTCTACTATAATTCACCCCTCCACTTT
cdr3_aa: CSARLYYNSPLHF

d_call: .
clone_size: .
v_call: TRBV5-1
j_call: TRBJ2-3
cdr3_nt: TGCGCCAGCAGCTTGGGGCAGTTGGGAGATACGCAGTATTTT
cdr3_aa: CASSLGQLGDTQYF

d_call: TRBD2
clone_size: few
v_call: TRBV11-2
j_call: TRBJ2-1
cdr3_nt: TGTGCCAGCAGCTTAGATCCCACAGCGGGGTTGTTAAGTAGGCAGTTCTTC
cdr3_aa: CASSLDPTAGLLSRQFF

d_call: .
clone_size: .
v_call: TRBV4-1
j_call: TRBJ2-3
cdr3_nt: TGCGCCAGCAGCCAAGGGCGTAATATCCGGGGAAAGGGAGATACGCAGTATTTT
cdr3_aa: CASSQGRNIRGKGDTQYF

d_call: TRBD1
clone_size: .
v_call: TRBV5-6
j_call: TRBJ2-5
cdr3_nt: TGTGCCAGCAGCCAGACAGGGGAGACCCAGTACTTC
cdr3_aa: CASSQTGETQYF

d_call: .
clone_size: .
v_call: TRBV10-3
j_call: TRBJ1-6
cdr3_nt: TGTGCCATCAGTGGAAGGCAGGGTGATTCACCCCTCCACTTT
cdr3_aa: CAISGRQGDSPLHF

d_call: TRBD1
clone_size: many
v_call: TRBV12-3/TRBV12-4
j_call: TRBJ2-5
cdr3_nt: TGTGCCAGCAGTCGCAGCGGGACAGGGAAAGAGACCCAGTACTTC
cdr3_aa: CASSRSGTGKETQYF

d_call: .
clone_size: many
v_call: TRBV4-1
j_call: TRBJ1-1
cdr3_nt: TGCGCCAGCAGCCAAGACGAAGGGACGGTGAGGGAAGCTTTCTTT
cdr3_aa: CASSQDEGTVREAFF

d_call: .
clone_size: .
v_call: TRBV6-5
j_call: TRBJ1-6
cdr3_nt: TGTGCCAGCAGTTACCCAGGGGAAAATTCACCCCTCCACTTT
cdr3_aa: CASSYPGENSPLHF

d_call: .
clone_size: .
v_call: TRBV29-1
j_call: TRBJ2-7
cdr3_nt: TGCAGCGTGGGATCTCAGACTAACGAGCAGTACTTC
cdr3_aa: CSVGSQTNEQYF

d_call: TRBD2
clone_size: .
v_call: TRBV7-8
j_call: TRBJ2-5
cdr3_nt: TGTGCCAGCAGCTACCTAGAGCGGGAGGGAAAGACCCAGTACTTC
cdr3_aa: CASSYLEREGKTQYF

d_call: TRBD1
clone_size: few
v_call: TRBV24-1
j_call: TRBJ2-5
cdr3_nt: TGTGCCACCAGTGATTCCGGGACAGGGGCCGAGGAGACCCAGTACTTC
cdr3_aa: CATSDSGTGAEETQYF

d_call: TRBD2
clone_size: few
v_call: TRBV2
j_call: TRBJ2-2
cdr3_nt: TGTGCCGGGCGACGACTAGCGAGTTCCGGGGAGCTGTTTTTT
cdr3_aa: CAGRRLASSGELFF

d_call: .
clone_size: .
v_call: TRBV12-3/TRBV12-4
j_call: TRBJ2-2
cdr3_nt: TGTGCCAGCAGCCAAGAAAGCGGGGAGCTGTTTTTT
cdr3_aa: CASSQESGELFF

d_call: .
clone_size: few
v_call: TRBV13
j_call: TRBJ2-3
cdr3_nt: TGTGCCAGCAGCTTATATCCTGGTACGCAGTATTTT
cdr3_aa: CASSLYPGTQYF

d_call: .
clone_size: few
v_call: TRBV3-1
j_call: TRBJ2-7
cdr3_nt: TGTGCCAGCAGCCGAAGAGATCAGGCGGCGCGTCGAGAGCAGTACTTC
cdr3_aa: CASSRRDQAARREQYF

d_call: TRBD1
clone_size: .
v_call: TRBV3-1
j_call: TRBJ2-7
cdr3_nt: TGTGCCAGCAGCCAAGGTTCACAGGGGGCCCACGAGCAGTACTTC
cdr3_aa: CASSQGSQGAHEQYF

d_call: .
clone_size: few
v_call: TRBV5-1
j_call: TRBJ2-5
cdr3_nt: TGCGCCAGCAGCTTGGTACAGCCAAGGGAGACCCAGTACTTC
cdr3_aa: CASSLVQPRETQYF

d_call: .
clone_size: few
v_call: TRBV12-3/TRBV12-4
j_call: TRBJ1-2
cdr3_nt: TGTGCCAGCAGCCCCTCCAGCCAGGGATCGGGTGGCTACACCTTC
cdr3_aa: CASSPSSQGSGGYTF

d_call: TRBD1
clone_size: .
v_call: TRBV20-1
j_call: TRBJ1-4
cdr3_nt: TGCAGTGCTCCGAGGGGGCCGGTGGGCGAAAAACTGTTTTTT
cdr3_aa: CSAPRGPVGEKLFF

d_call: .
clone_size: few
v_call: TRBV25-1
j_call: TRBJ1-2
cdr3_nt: TGTGCCAGCAGTAAACAGGGAGGTGGCTACACCTTC
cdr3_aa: CASSKQGGGYTF

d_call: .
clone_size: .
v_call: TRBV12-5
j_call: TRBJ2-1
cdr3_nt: TGTGCTAGTGGTTTGGGGAGCTCCTACAATGAGCAGTTCTTC
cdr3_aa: CASGLGSSYNEQFF

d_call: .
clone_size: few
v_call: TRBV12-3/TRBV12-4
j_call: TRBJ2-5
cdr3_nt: TGTGCCAGCAGTTTTTCTTCAGTAAGGGAGACCCAGTACTTC
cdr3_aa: CASSFSSVRETQYF

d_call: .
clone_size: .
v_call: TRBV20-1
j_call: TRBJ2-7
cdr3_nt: TGCAGTGCTAGTTTTCGGAACTACGAGCAGTACTTC
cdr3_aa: CSASFRNYEQYF

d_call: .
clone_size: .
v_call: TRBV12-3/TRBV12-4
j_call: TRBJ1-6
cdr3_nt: TGTGCCAGCAGTTTAGAGGCCAGGGCCTCACCCCTCCACTTT
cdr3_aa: CASSLEARASPLHF

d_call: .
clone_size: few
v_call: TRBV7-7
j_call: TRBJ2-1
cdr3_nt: TGTGCCAGCAGCCCCAGGGGTGGACTTGCATATGAGCAGTTCTTC
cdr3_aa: CASSPRGGLAYEQFF

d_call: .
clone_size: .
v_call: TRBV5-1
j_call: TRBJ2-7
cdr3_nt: TGCGCCAGCAGCTCATATGAGGGCGAGCAGTACTTC
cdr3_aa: CASSSYEGEQYF

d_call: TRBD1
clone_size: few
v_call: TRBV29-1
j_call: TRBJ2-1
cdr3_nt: TGCAGCGTTGAAGAGGGCGGACAGGGCCACAATGAGCAGTTCTTC
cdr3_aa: CSVEEGGQGHNEQFF